This T cell receptor beta chain emerged from a study of prognosis after radiotherapy for stage I lung cancer. Turning to the study itself: Tumors were squamous cell carcinoma in roughly 7 patients and adenocarcinoma in about twelve.

Using two-round multiplex PCR, the authors amplified TCR beta CDR3 from genomic DNA. Initially, in first-round PCR, primers specific to each TRBV and TRBJ gene were used. One entry per CDR3 protein results from TCRdb running MiXCR on the multiplex PCR reads. Of roughly 26,000 distinct CDR3 sequences listed, 30% were seen once; the top ten hold about a third. Study outcomes and limitations: Metastatic and non-metastatic patients reportedly diverged in TRBV and TRBJ gene usage.

The CDR3 length is 16 residues. The V segment lost 0 bases and the J segment 7 bases; nucleotides outside the gene matches: 7. Germline V CDR1 and CDR2: SGDLS, YYNGEE. This clonotype was seen repeatedly, ten times or more. No antigen is known for it. The TCR was taken from a donor older than 45 with non-small cell lung cancer. Sequencing used PBMCs, obtained before or after stereotactic body radiation therapy (not recorded which). The chain links TRBV9 to TRBJ2-1, with 10 bases aligning to TRBD1. CDR3 coding DNA: TGTGCCAGCAGCGTAGATCCGGGACAGGGGTGGAATGAGCAGTTCTTC. This translates into CASSVDPGQGWNEQFF.